The 16 T cell receptor beta chains in this list originate from one sample, sequenced in a study of early T cells in non-severe SARS-CoV-2 infection. TCRdb re-called the 5' RACE reads with MiXCR, one entry per CDR3 protein. This sample has some 12,000 distinct CDR3 sequences; around 5% occur once, and the top ten carry about 10%. Sequencing was carried out using whole blood. The receptors originated from an adult who was a healthcare worker with PCR-confirmed SARS-CoV-2 infection or an uninfected control (not recorded which).

The chain joins TRBV10-3 to TRBJ1-5; D is unclear. The CDR3 consists of 13 residues. Trimming stripped 6 bases from V and 2 bases from J, with 8 bases between. CDR1 is ENHRY, CDR2 SYGVKD, per germline. The CDR3 nucleotides read TGTGCCATCAGGCCGGGAGGCAATCAGCCCCAGCATTTT. Translation gives CAIRPGGNQPQHF.

This clonotype was found a few times. The rearrangement uses TRBV6-2 or TRBV6-3 and TRBJ2-7; TRBD1 is a possible D gene (5 bases). The CDR3 is 12 residues long. The V end lost 10 bases, the J end lost 1 base, and 11 bases lay between the germline ends. Germline assignment: CDR1 MNHEY and CDR2 SVGEGT. Written as DNA, the CDR3 is TGTGCCACCGAGACAGCTTCCTACGAGCAGTACTTC. This translates into CATETASYEQYF.

This clonotype was counted ten times or more. V usage is TRBV5-1 and J usage is TRBJ2-1, with D tentatively TRBD1 (6 bases). CDR3 length equals 15 residues. V lost 4 bases to trimming and J lost 4 bases, with 15 bases between them. The germline V gene encodes CDR1 SGHRS and CDR2 YFSETQ. Written as DNA, the CDR3 is TGCGCCAGCAGCGAACAGACAGGCACTTACAATGAGCAGTTCTTC. Amino acids: CASSEQTGTYNEQFF. Full variable domain (missing parts from reference TRBV5-1 and TRBJ2-1): KAGVTQTPRYLIKTRGQQVTLSCSPISGHRSVSWYQQTPGQGLQFLFEYFSETQRNKGNFPGRFSGRQFSNSRSEMNVSTLELGDSALYLCASSEQTGTYNEQFFGPGTRLTVL.

Ten or more counts support this clonotype. V and J are TRBV6-5 and TRBJ2-7; 13 nucleotides align to TRBD2. The CDR3 runs 19 residues. The J segment lost 3 bases and the V segment lost 0 bases, leaving 11 bases of the junction unmatched. Germline-derived CDR1 and CDR2 are MNHEY and SVGAGI. The CDR3 sequence is CASSYSMTSGGSSSYEQYF. The DNA of the CDR3 is TGTGCCAGCAGTTACTCCATGACTAGCGGGGGGAGCTCGAGCTACGAGCAGTACTTC.

This clonotype was seen more than once but under ten times. The V and J genes are TRBV29-1 and TRBJ1-4; D gene ambiguous. This CDR3 region has 12 residues. Germline V gene sequence: CDR1 SQVTM, CDR2 ANQGSEA. Trimming stripped 6 bases from V and 5 bases from J, with 10 bases between. The CDR3: CSVFDRNEKLFF. The CDR3 region has the DNA TGCAGCGTGTTCGACCGGAATGAAAAACTGTTTTTT.

The chain recombines TRBV3-1 with TRBJ2-3; no clear D. Per the germline V gene, CDR1 is LGHDT and CDR2 is YNNKEL (reference sequence). This CDR3 is 13 amino acids long. The V gene lost 2 bases and the J gene lost 4 bases, with 7 bases spanning the gap. CDR3 in amino acids: CASSQRYADTQYF. Here the CDR3 DNA reads TGTGCCAGCAGCCAAAGGTACGCAGATACGCAGTATTTT.

This clonotype has at least ten counts. The gene calls are TRBV15 and TRBJ1-5; D possibly corresponds to TRBD1 (5 bases). V lost 7 bases and J lost 2, with 15 bases in between. CDR1 and CDR2 from the germline V gene are LNHNV and YYDKDF (reference sequence). The CDR3 is 15 amino acids. The CDR3 sequence is CATTYRGEGNQPQHF. The CDR3 region has the DNA TGTGCCACCACCTATCGGGGGGAAGGCAATCAGCCCCAGCATTTT.

This clonotype was observed at least ten times. The genes are TRBV9 and TRBJ1-6; D is unclear. Trimming left V 0 bases short and J 6 bases short, with 13 bases between. Germline assignment: CDR1 SGDLS and CDR2 YYNGEE. This CDR3 is 16 amino acids long. In DNA form, the CDR3 reads TGTGCCAGCAGCGTAGACAGCTCCCGCATTAATTCACCCCTCCACTTT. The encoded protein is CASSVDSSRINSPLHF.

In this sample, this clonotype turned up many times. This chain links TRBV9 with TRBJ2-7; D gene ambiguous. Trimming removed 2 bases at V and 3 bases at J, with 6 bases between. The length of the CDR3 is 12 residues. CDR1 and CDR2 from the germline V gene are SGDLS and YYNGEE. In nucleotides, the CDR3 is TGTGCCAGCAGCGTGTCTCTCTACGAGCAGTACTTC. This sequence encodes CASSVSLYEQYF. The complete variable domain, with remaining parts taken from reference TRBV9 and TRBJ2-7, reads DSGVTQTPKHLITATGQRVTLRCSPRSGDLSVYWYQQSLDQGLQFLIQYYNGEERAKGNILERFSAQQFPDLHSELNLSSLELGDSALYFCASSVSLYEQYFGPGTRLTVT.

Sample share makes this clonotype medium-sized (0.01 to 0.1%). The chain couples TRBV11-2 to TRBJ2-1; TRBD1 matches 8 bases. V shed 0 bases, J shed 8 bases, and the junction held 6 bases outside the gene matches. Germline values: CDR1 SGHAT, CDR2 FQNNGV. The CDR3 extends over 15 amino acids. The CDR3, as DNA: TGTGCCAGCAGCTTAGAAGGACAGGGAATATATGAGCAGTTCTTC. This sequence encodes CASSLEGQGIYEQFF.

This clonotype was counted many times. This chain uses TRBV20-1 with TRBJ2-5; 9 bases agree with TRBD1. The V gene's germline CDR1 is DFQATT and CDR2 SNEGSKA (reference sequence). The CDR3 sequence is 18 residues long. J was trimmed by 5 bases and V by 3 bases; bases with no gene match: 19. The CDR3 region is CSASGSSPGGTGIETQYF. CDR3 sequence (DNA): TGCAGTGCTAGTGGGTCCTCCCCGGGCGGGACAGGGATTGAGACCCAGTACTTC.

This clonotype has a count of ten or more. Relative to the germline gene, one junction end is altered; a read error may explain this. The chain uses TRBV3-1 and TRBJ2-7, with 8 bases lining up with TRBD2. CDR1 is LGHDT and CDR2 is YNNKEL in the germline V gene (reference sequence). The CDR3 is made up of 14 amino acids. CDR3 in amino acids: CASRHSGGKYEQYF. The DNA of the CDR3 is TGTGCCAGCCGCCACAGCGGGGGAAAATACGAGCAGTACTTC.

This clonotype has only a few counts. This chain uses TRBV7-2 with TRBJ1-2; D ambiguous. CDR1 and CDR2 (germline): SGHTA, FQGNSA. Trimming took 5 bases from V and 5 from J, leaving 9 bases between them. This CDR3 spans 12 amino acids. The CDR3 region has the DNA TGTGCCAGCAGCCCCGATTCGTATGGCTACACCTTC. This gives the protein CASSPDSYGYTF. Full variable domain (rest looked up from reference TRBV7-2 and TRBJ1-2): GAGVSQSPSNKVTEKGKDVELRCDPISGHTALYWYRQSLGQGLEFLIYFQGNSAPDKSGLPSDRFSAERTGGSVSTLTIQRTQQEDSAVYLCASSPDSYGYTFGSGTRLTVV.

This clonotype was observed many times. This sequence joins TRBV7-8 and TRBJ2-7; D is unclear. The germline gives CDR1 SGHVS, CDR2 FQNEAQ. The CDR3 is made up of 15 amino acids. V was shortened by 2 bases and J by 6 bases, with 17 bases between the two germline ends. In DNA, the CDR3 is TGTGCCAGCAGCTTATATTCCCCGAGTCCGACCGAGCAGTACTTC. Encoded protein: CASSLYSPSPTEQYF.

Judged by abundance, this clonotype is medium-sized. The CDR3 loop reads CASSSTGGRESPLHF. CDR3 nucleotide sequence: TGTGCCAGCAGTTCCACGGGGGGTAGAGAGTCACCCCTCCACTTT. The chain recombines TRBV12-3 or TRBV12-4 with TRBJ1-6; D is possibly TRBD1 (5 bases). V was clipped by 4 bases and J by 10 bases, with 17 bases between them. The CDR3 runs 15 residues.

This clonotype was counted many times. J is TRBJ2-1 and V is TRBV7-9; 7 bases align to TRBD2. CDR1 is SEHNR, CDR2 FQNEAQ, per germline (reference sequence). With 5 bases clipped from V and 7 bases from J, the junction kept 14 bases outside the gene matches. The CDR3 is 16 residues long. CDR3 residues: CASSVWTSTGLNEQFF. The CDR3 DNA reads TGTGCCAGCAGCGTCTGGACTAGTACCGGTTTGAATGAGCAGTTCTTC.